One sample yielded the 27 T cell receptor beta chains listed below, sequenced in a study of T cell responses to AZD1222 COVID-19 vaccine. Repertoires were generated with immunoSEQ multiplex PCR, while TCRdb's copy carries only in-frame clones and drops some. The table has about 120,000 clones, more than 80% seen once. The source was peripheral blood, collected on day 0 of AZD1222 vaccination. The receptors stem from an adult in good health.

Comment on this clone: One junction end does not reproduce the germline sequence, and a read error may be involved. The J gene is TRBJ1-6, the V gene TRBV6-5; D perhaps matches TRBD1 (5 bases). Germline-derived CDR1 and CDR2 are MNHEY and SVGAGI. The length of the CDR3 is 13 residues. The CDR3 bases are TGTGCCAGCAGCCGGATATGGGACGGAGATCTACGTTTT. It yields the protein CASSRIWDGDLRF.

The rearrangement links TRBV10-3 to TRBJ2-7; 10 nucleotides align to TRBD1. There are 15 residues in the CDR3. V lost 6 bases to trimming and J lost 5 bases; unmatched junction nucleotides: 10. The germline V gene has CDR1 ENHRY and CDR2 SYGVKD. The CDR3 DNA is TGTGCCATCAGCCTGGGCCGGGACAGGGGAGACGAGCAGTACTTC. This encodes CAISLGRDRGDEQYF.

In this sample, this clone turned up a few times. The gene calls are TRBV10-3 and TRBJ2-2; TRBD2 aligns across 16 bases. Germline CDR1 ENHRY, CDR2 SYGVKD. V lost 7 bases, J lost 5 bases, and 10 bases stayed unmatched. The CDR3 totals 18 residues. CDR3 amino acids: CAIKLGLAGGPGTGELFF. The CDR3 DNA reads TGTGCCATCAAGTTGGGACTAGCGGGAGGGCCGGGGACCGGGGAGCTGTTTTTT.

CDR3 sequence: CASSWAGTNTEAFF. DNA of the CDR3: TGTGCCAGCAGCTGGGCAGGAACGAACACTGAAGCTTTCTTT. This sequence joins TRBV7-9 and TRBJ1-1; D is ambiguous. Trimming cost V 4 bases and J 1 base, with 10 bases left between them. Germline V gene lookup returns CDR1 SEHNR and CDR2 FQNEAQ (reference sequence). The CDR3 totals 14 residues.

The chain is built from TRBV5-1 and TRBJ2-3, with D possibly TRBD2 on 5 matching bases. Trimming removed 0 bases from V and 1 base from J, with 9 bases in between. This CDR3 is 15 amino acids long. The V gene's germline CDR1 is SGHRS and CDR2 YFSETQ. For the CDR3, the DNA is TGCGCCAGCAGCTTGGGGGCGGGTGGCACAGATACGCAGTATTTT. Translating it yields CASSLGAGGTDTQYF.

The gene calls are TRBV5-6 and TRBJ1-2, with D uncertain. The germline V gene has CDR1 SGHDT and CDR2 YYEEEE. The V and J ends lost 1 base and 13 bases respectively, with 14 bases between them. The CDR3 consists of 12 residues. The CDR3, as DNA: TGTGCCAGCAGCTTGTCCCCCGGCCCGCGCACCTTC. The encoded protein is CASSLSPGPRTF.

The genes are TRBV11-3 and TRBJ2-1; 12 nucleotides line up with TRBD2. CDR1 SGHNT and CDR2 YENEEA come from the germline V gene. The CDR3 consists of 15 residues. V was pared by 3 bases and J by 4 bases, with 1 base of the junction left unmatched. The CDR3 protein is CASSFLAGGYNEQFF. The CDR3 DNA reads TGTGCCAGCAGCTTCCTAGCGGGAGGGTACAATGAGCAGTTCTTC.

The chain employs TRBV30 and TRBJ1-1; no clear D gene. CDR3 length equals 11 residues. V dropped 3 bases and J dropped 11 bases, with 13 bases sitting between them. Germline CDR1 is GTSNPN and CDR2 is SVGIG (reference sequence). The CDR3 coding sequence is TGTGCCTGGAGCCTCCGGGAATTTGCTTTCTTT. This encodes CAWSLREFAFF.

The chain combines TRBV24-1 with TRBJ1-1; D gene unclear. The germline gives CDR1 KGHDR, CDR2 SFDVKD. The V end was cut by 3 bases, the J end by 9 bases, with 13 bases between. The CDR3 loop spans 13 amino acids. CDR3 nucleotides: TGTGCCACCAGTGATACCCAGACGGGGAAAGCTTTCTTT. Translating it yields CATSDTQTGKAFF.

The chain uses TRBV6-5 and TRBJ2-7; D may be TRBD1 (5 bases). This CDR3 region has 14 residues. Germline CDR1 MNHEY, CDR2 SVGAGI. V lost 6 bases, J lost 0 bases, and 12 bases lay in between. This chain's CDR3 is CASSGDRNSYEQYF. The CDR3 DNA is TGTGCCAGCAGCGGCGACAGAAACTCCTACGAGCAGTACTTC.

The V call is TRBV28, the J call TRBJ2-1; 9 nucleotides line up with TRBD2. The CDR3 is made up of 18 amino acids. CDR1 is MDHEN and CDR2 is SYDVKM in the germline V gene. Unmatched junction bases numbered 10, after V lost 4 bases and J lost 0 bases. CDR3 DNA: TGTGCCAGCAGTTCGACTAGCGGCTATTATTCCTCCTACAATGAGCAGTTCTTC. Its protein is CASSSTSGYYSSYNEQFF.

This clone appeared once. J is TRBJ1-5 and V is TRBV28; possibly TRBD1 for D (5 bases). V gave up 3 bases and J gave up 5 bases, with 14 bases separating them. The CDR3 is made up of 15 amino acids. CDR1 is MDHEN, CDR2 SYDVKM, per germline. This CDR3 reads CASSFSVGQDQPQHF. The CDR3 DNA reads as TGTGCCAGCAGTTTCTCAGTGGGGCAAGATCAGCCCCAGCATTTT.

Written as DNA, the CDR3 is TGTGCCAGCAGTGACGGGACGGAGGATACGCAGTATTTT. Protein sequence: CASSDGTEDTQYF. The genes are TRBV6-1 and TRBJ2-3; D could derive from TRBD1 or TRBD2 (5 bases each). CDR3 length: 13 amino acids. V was pared by 3 bases and J by 6 bases, with 10 bases between. Germline-derived CDR1 and CDR2 are MNHNS and SASEGT.

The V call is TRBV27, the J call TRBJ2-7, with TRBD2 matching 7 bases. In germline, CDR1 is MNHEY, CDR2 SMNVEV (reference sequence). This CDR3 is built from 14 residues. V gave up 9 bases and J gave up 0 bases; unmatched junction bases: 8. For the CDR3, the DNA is TGTGCCAGTAGAAGGACTAGGATCTCCTACGAGCAGTACTTC. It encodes CASRRTRISYEQYF.

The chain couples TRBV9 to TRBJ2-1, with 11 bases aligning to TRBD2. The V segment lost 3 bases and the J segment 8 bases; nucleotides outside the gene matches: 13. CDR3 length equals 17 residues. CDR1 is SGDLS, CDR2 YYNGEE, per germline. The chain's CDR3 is CASSANDLAGGRDEQFF. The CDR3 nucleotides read TGTGCCAGCAGCGCAAATGATCTAGCGGGAGGTAGGGATGAGCAGTTCTTC.

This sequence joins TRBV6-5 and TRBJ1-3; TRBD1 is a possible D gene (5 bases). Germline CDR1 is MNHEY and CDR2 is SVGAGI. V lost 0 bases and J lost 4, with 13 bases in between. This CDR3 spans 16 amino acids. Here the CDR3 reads CASSYSISWGGNTIYF. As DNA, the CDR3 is TGTGCCAGCAGTTACTCGATATCCTGGGGGGGAAACACCATATATTTT.

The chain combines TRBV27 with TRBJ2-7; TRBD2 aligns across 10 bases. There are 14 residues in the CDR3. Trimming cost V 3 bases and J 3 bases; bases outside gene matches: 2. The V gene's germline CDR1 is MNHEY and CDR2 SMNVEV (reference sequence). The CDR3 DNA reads TGTGCCAGCAGTTTGAAGCGGGAGGGCTACGAGCAGTACTTC. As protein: CASSLKREGYEQYF.

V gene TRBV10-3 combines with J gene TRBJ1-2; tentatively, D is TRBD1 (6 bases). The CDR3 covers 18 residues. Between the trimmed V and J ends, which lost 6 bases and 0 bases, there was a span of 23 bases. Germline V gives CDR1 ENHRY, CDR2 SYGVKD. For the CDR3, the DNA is TGTGCCATCAGAACCGTCGGGGGAGCAGGGGTAACTAACTATGGCTACACCTTC. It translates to CAIRTVGGAGVTNYGYTF.

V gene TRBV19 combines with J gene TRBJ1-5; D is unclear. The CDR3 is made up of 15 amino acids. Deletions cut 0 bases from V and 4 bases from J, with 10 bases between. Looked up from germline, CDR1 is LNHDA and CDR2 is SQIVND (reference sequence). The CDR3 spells CASSIEHSRNQPQHF. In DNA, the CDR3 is TGTGCCAGTAGTATAGAGCACAGTAGAAATCAGCCCCAGCATTTT.

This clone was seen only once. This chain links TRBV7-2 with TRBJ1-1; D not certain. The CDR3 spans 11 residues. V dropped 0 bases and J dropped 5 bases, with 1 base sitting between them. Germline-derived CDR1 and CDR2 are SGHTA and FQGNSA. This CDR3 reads CASSLATEAFF. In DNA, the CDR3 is TGTGCCAGCAGCTTAGCGACTGAAGCTTTCTTT.

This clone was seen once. In DNA, the CDR3 is TGTGCCAGCAGCTCGGGACTAGCGGGGACCACAGATACGCAGTATTTT. It is translated as CASSSGLAGTTDTQYF. The V gene is TRBV7-3, the J gene TRBJ2-3, with 13 bases that match TRBD2. This CDR3 has 16 amino acids. CDR1 and CDR2 (germline): SGHTA, FQGTGA. Unmatched junction bases numbered 3, after V lost 4 bases and J lost 2 bases.

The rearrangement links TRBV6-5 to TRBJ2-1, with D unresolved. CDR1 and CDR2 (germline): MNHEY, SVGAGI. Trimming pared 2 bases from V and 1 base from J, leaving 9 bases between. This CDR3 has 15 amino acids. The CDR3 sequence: CASSYRRESYNEQFF. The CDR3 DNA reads TGTGCCAGCAGTTACCGACGTGAGTCCTACAATGAGCAGTTCTTC.

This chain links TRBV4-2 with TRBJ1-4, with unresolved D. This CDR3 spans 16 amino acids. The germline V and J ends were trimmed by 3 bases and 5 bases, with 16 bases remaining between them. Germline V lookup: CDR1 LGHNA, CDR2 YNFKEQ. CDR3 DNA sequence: TGTGCCAGCAGCCACTTTCTTCCCGACACAAATGAAAAACTGTTTTTT. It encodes CASSHFLPDTNEKLFF.

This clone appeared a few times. The CDR3 bases are TGTGCCAGCAGTCTCGCAGCAGGGGAAAACTATGGCTACACCTTC. Protein: CASSLAAGENYGYTF. V and J are TRBV5-4 and TRBJ1-2, with a weak D call TRBD1 (6 bases). V shed 5 bases and J shed 2 bases, with 16 bases lying between them. Germline V lookup: CDR1 SGHNT, CDR2 YYREEE (reference sequence). The CDR3 sequence is 15 residues long.

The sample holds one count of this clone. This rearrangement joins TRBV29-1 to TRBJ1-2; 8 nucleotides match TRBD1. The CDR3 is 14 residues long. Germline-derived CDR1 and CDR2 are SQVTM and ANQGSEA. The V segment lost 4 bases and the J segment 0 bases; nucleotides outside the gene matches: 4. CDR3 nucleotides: TGCAGCGTTGGAGAGACAGGGGCTAACTATGGCTACACCTTC. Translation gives CSVGETGANYGYTF.

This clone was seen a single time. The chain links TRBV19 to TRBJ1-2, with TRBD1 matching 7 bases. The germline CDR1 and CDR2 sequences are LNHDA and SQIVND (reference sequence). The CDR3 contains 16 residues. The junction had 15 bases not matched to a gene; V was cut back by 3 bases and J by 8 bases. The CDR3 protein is CASSMGRTGTARGYTF. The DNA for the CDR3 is TGTGCCAGTAGTATGGGCCGGACAGGTACCGCGAGGGGCTACACCTTC.

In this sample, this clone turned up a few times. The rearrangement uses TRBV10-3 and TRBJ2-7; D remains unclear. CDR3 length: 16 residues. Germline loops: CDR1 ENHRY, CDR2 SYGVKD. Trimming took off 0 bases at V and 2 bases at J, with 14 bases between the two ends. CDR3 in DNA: TGTGCCATCAGTGAGTCGTCAACAGTACTTACCTACGAGCAGTACTTC. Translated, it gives CAISESSTVLTYEQYF.